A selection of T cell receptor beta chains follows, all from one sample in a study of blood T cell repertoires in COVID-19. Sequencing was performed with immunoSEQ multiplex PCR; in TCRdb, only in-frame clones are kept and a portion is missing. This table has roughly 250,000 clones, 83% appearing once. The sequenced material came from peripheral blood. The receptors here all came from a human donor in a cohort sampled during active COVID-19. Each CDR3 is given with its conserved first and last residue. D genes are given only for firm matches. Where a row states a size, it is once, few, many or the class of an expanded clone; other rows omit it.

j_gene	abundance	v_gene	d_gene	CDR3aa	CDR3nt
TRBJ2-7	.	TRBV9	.	CASSASEGFGYEQYF	TGTGCCAGCAGCGCTTCGGAGGGTTTCGGCTACGAGCAGTACTTC
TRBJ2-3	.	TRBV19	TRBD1	CASAIPPGQGADTQYF	TGTGCCAGCGCCATTCCACCGGGACAGGGAGCAGATACGCAGTATTTT
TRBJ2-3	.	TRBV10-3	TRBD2	CAISEVGGPSDTQYF	TGTGCCATCAGTGAGGTGGGAGGGCCGTCAGATACGCAGTATTTT
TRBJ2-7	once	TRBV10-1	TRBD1	CASSDGTGAHEQYF	TGCGCCAGCAGTGACGGGACAGGGGCTCACGAGCAGTACTTC
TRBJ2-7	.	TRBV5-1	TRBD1	CASSLRGQGDEQYF	TGCGCCAGCAGCTTGAGGGGACAGGGCGACGAGCAGTACTTC
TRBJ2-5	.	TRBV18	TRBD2	CASSRGTSGGQETQYF	TGTGCCAGCTCACGAGGGACTAGCGGGGGGCAAGAGACCCAGTACTTC
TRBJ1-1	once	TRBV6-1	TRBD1	CASSRTTGQGIEAFF	TGTGCCAGCAGCCGAACCACGGGACAGGGAATTGAAGCTTTCTTT
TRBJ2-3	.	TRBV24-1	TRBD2	CATSERRGGTDTQYF	TGTGCCACCAGCGAACGAAGGGGAGGGACAGATACGCAGTATTTT
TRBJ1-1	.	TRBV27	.	CASISTGTLNTEAFF	TGTGCCAGCATTTCCACAGGGACCTTGAACACTGAAGCTTTCTTT
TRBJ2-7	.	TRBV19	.	CASSIKTVAYEQYF	TGTGCCAGTAGTATCAAGACAGTCGCCTACGAGCAGTACTTC
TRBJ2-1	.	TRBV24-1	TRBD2	CATSDPSGASYNEQFF	TGTGCCACCAGTGATCCTAGCGGGGCCTCCTACAATGAGCAGTTCTTC
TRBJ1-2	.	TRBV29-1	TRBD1	CSVEAAGTENGYTF	TGCAGCGTTGAAGCGGCCGGGACAGAAAACGGCTACACCTTC
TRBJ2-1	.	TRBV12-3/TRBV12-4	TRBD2	CATQRGDYNEQFF	TGTGCCACCCAGCGGGGGGATTACAATGAGCAGTTCTTC
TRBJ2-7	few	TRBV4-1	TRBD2	CASSQDAALAVPEQYF	TGCGCCAGCAGCCAAGATGCTGCACTAGCGGTACCCGAGCAGTACTTC
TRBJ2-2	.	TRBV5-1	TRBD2	CASSSRGLAGAINTGELFF	TGCGCCAGCAGTTCGAGAGGACTAGCGGGAGCGATAAACACCGGGGAGCTGTTTTTT
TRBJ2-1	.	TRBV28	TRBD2	CASSSRLSGNNEQFF	TGTGCCAGCAGTTCCAGGTTAAGCGGGAACAATGAGCAGTTCTTC
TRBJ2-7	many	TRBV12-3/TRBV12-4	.	CASSLPGVYEQYF	TGTGCCAGCAGTTTGCCAGGGGTCTACGAGCAGTACTTC
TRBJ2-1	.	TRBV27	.	CASSLVGRSYNEQFF	TGTGCCAGCAGTTTAGTGGGCAGAAGCTACAATGAGCAGTTCTTC
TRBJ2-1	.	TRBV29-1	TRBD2	CSATILADSYNEQFF	TGCAGCGCCACGATACTAGCGGACTCCTACAATGAGCAGTTCTTC
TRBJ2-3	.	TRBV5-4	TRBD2	CASSSSGGSDTQYF	TGTGCCAGCAGCTCTAGCGGGGGGTCAGATACGCAGTATTTT
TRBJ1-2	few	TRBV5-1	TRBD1	CASSLQGQGTYGYTF	TGCGCCAGCAGCCTACAGGGACAGGGGACCTATGGCTACACCTTC
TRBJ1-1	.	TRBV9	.	CASNTPGVNTEAFF	TGTGCCAGCAATACCCCCGGGGTGAACACTGAAGCTTTCTTT
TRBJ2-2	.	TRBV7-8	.	CASSSGGVGTGELFF	TGTGCCAGCAGCTCGGGGGGCGTGGGCACCGGGGAGCTGTTTTTT
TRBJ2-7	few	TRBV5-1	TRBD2	CASTGTSSYEQYF	TGCGCCAGCACCGGGACTAGTAGCTACGAGCAGTACTTC
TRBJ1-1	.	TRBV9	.	CASSVAVNTEAFF	TGTGCCAGCAGCGTAGCGGTGAACACTGAAGCTTTCTTT
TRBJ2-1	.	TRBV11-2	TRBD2	CASSRGAGGAYNEQFF	TGTGCCAGCAGCCGGGGAGCGGGGGGGGCATACAATGAGCAGTTCTTC
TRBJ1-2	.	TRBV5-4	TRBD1	CASSWGTGDLYGYTF	TGTGCCAGCAGCTGGGGGACAGGGGACCTCTATGGCTACACCTTC
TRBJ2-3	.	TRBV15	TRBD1	CATSLTGAHTDTQYF	TGTGCCACCAGTCTGACAGGGGCCCACACAGATACGCAGTATTTT
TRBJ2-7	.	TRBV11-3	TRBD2	CASSLDFLGPPGGRAPYEQYF	TGTGCCAGCAGCTTAGACTTCTTGGGGCCCCCGGGCGGGAGGGCCCCCTACGAGCAGTACTTC
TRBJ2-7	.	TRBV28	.	CASIAASVYEQYF	TGTGCCAGCATCGCGGCTAGCGTGTACGAGCAGTACTTC